These 14 T cell receptor beta chains were all obtained from the same sample, sequenced in a study of blood T cell repertoires in COVID-19. Sequencing used immunoSEQ multiplex PCR; TCRdb keeps in-frame clones, though not all of them. Counted here are about 100,000 clones, around 85% occurring once; the ten biggest clones make up roughly 13%. The sequencing sample was made of peripheral blood. The receptors were gathered from a human donor in a cohort sampled during active COVID-19.

In its sample, this clone was seen a few times. V usage is TRBV5-4 and J usage is TRBJ1-1; D is unclear. Trimming removed 2 bases from V and 0 bases from J, with 2 bases in between. This CDR3 contains 12 residues. CDR1 and CDR2 (germline): SGHNT, YYREEE (reference sequence). The CDR3 region has the DNA TGTGCCAGCAGCTTTATGAACACTGAAGCTTTCTTT. Encoded protein: CASSFMNTEAFF.

The chain couples TRBV18 to TRBJ2-4, with D unresolved. V shed 2 bases and J shed 7 bases, with 9 bases lying between them. CDR3 length equals 13 residues. Germline loops: CDR1 KGHSH, CDR2 LQKENI. The CDR3 DNA is TGTGCCAGCTCACCAATGCAGGATAACATTCAGTACTTC. Its protein is CASSPMQDNIQYF. Together with reference TRBV18 and TRBJ2-4, the CDR3 gives the full variable domain: NAGVMQNPRHLVRRRGQEARLRCSPMKGHSHVYWYRQLPEEGLKFMVYLQKENIIDESGMPKERFSAEFPKEGPSILRIQQVVRGDSAAYFCASSPMQDNIQYFGAGTRLSVL.

The chain links TRBV18 to TRBJ1-5; tentatively, D is TRBD1 (6 bases). The CDR3 is 14 amino acids. Trimming cost V 6 bases and J 5 bases, with 14 bases left between them. Germline loops: CDR1 KGHSH, CDR2 LQKENI. The CDR3 bases are TGTGCCAGCTCCGGACAGTCAACGGATCAGCCCCAGCATTTT. Its protein is CASSGQSTDQPQHF.

The V gene is TRBV5-1, the J gene TRBJ2-3; D remains unclear. This CDR3 comprises 14 residues. The germline V and J ends were trimmed by 0 bases and 1 base, with 6 bases remaining between them. Germline-derived CDR1 and CDR2 are SGHRS and YFSETQ. The DNA for the CDR3 is TGCGCCAGCAGCTTGGAACAGCGCACAGATACGCAGTATTTT. This sequence encodes CASSLEQRTDTQYF. The full variable domain, its missing parts supplied by reference TRBV5-1 and TRBJ2-3, is KAGVTQTPRYLIKTRGQQVTLSCSPISGHRSVSWYQQTPGQGLQFLFEYFSETQRNKGNFPGRFSGRQFSNSRSEMNVSTLELGDSALYLCASSLEQRTDTQYFGPGTRLTVL.

The rearrangement joins TRBV10-2 to TRBJ1-5; 7 positions agree with TRBD1. CDR3 length: 14 amino acids. Germline CDR1 WSHSY, CDR2 SAAADI. The V and J ends lost 10 bases and 0 bases, in that order; junction bases with no gene match: 6. The CDR3 is CATKQGNSNQPQHF. The CDR3 coding sequence is TGCGCCACCAAACAGGGGAATAGCAATCAGCCCCAGCATTTT.

The V and J genes are TRBV6-2 or TRBV6-3 and TRBJ2-7; perhaps TRBD1 as D (5 bases). This CDR3 is 15 amino acids long. Germline values: CDR1 MNHEY, CDR2 SVGEGT. V was trimmed by 5 bases and J by 2 bases, leaving 16 bases between them. The CDR3, as DNA: TGTGCCAGCAGTAACACCCTTGACAGCACCTACGAGCAGTACTTC. Translating gives CASSNTLDSTYEQYF.

This chain joins TRBV10-2 and TRBJ2-3, with D possibly matching TRBD2 (5 bases). There are 14 residues in the CDR3. Germline values: CDR1 WSHSY, CDR2 SAAADI. V was trimmed by 3 bases and J by 4 bases, leaving 11 bases between them. This CDR3 is CASSEGGRADTQYF. CDR3 DNA sequence: TGCGCCAGCAGTGAAGGTGGGAGAGCAGATACGCAGTATTTT.

The rearrangement links TRBV4-1 to TRBJ1-1, with TRBD1 as a possible D gene (6 bases). CDR1 is MGHRA and CDR2 is YSYEKL in the germline V gene. This CDR3 has 14 residues. The germline V and J ends were trimmed by 6 bases and 4 bases, with 15 bases remaining between them. CDR3 nucleotides: TGCGCCAGCAGAAACAGGGAAGGGAGCACTGAAGCTTTCTTT. Its translation is CASRNREGSTEAFF.

The chain joins TRBV7-2 to TRBJ2-7; 10 nucleotides align to TRBD2. The CDR3 totals 15 residues. Germline-derived CDR1 and CDR2 are SGHTA and FQGNSA. V lost 5 bases, J lost 0 bases, and 4 bases stayed unmatched. The CDR3 coding sequence is TGTGCCAGCAGCAGGAGCGGGGGGGACTCCTACGAGCAGTACTTC. Translation gives CASSRSGGDSYEQYF.

There are a few counts of this clone. The chain joins TRBV7-2 to TRBJ2-5; TRBD1 matches at 7 bases. CDR1 SGHTA and CDR2 FQGNSA come from the germline V gene. Trimming removed 8 bases from V and 5 bases from J; junction bases left unmatched: 11. The length of the CDR3 is 14 residues. The CDR3, as DNA: TGTGCCAGCGGACCGACAGGGTCCTGGGAGACCCAGTACTTC. Translated: CASGPTGSWETQYF.

The chain couples TRBV15 to TRBJ2-6; tentative D call: TRBD2 (5 bases). Per germline, CDR1 LNHNV and CDR2 YYDKDF (reference sequence). The V gene lost 0 bases and the J gene lost 1 base, with 7 bases spanning the gap. The CDR3 has 16 residues. The CDR3 reads CATSRDRGSGANVLTF. For the CDR3, the DNA is TGTGCCACCAGCAGAGATCGGGGATCTGGGGCCAACGTCCTGACTTTC.

The chain combines TRBV9 with TRBJ2-1; 8 nucleotides align to TRBD2. Germline V lookup: CDR1 SGDLS, CDR2 YYNGEE. The V gene end was trimmed by 4 bases and the J gene end by 5 bases; junction bases not matched to a gene: 8. This CDR3 contains 15 residues. This CDR3 is CASSTHSGADNEQFF. CDR3 bases: TGTGCCAGCAGCACCCATAGCGGGGCGGACAATGAGCAGTTCTTC. Full variable domain (missing parts from reference TRBV9 and TRBJ2-1): DSGVTQTPKHLITATGQRVTLRCSPRSGDLSVYWYQQSLDQGLQFLIQYYNGEERAKGNILERFSAQQFPDLHSELNLSSLELGDSALYFCASSTHSGADNEQFFGPGTRLTVL.

This clone has just a few counts. The gene calls are TRBV30 and TRBJ1-6, with 10 bases matching TRBD1. Unmatched junction bases numbered 2, after V lost 5 bases and J lost 7 bases. The germline V gene has CDR1 GTSNPN and CDR2 SVGIG (reference sequence). The CDR3 covers 13 residues. The chain's CDR3 is CAWAGQGNSPLHF. The DNA of the CDR3 is TGTGCCTGGGCGGGACAGGGGAATTCACCCCTCCACTTT. The complete variable domain, with remaining parts taken from reference TRBV30 and TRBJ1-6, reads SQTIHQWPATLVQPVGSPLSLECTVEGTSNPNLYWYRQAAGRGLQLLFYSVGIGQISSEVPQNLSASRPQDRQFILSSKKLLLSDSGFYLCAWAGQGNSPLHFGNGTRLTVT.

The gene calls are TRBV5-4 and TRBJ2-5; TRBD2 is a possible D gene (6 bases). Per germline, CDR1 SGHNT and CDR2 YYREEE (reference sequence). This CDR3 comprises 13 residues. The V gene lost 5 bases and the J gene lost 3 bases, with 11 bases spanning the gap. CDR3 sequence: CASSAGSEETQYF. CDR3 nucleotide sequence: TGTGCCAGCAGTGCGGGGTCTGAAGAGACCCAGTACTTC.